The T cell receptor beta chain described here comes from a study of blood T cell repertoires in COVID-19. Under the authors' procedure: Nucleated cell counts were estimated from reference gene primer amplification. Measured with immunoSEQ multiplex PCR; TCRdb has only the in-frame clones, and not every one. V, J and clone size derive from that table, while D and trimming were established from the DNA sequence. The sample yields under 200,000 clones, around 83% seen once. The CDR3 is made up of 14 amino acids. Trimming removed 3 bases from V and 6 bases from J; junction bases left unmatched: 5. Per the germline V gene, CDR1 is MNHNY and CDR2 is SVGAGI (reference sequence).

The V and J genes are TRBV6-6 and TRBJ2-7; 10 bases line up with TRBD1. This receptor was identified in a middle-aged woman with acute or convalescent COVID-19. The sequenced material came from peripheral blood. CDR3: CASSYQGQGSEQYF. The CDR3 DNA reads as TGTGCCAGCAGTTATCAGGGACAGGGGTCCGAGCAGTACTTC.